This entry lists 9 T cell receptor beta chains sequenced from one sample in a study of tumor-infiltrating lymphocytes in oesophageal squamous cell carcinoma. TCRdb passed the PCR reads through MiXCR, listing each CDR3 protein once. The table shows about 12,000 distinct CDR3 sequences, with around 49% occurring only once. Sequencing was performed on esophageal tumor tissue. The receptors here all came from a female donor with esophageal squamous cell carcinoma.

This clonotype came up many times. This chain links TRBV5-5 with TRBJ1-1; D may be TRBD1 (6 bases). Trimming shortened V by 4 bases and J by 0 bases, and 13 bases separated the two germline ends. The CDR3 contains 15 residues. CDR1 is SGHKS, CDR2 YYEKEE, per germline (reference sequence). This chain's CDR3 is CASSALGGLNTEAFF. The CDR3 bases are TGTGCCAGCAGCGCCCTCGGGGGCTTGAACACTGAAGCTTTCTTT.

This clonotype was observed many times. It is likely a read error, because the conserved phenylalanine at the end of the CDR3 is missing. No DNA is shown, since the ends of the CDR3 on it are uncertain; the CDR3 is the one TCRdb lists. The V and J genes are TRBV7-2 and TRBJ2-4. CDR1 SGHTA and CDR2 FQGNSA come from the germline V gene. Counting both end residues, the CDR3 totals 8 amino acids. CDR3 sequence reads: CASSLNQG.

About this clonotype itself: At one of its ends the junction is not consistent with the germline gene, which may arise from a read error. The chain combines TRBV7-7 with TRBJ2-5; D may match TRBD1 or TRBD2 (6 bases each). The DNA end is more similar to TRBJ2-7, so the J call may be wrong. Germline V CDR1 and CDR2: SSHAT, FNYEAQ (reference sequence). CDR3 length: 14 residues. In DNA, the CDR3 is TGTGCTAGCAGTCCCGGGGGCGGGAACCACGAGCAGTACTTC. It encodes CASSPGGGNHEQYF.

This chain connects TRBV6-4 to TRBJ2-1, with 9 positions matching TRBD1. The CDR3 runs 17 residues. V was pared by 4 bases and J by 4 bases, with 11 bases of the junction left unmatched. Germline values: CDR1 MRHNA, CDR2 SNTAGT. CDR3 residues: CASSGRQGDRGYNEQFF. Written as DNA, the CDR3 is TGTGCCAGCAGTGGCCGACAGGGGGATCGAGGATACAATGAGCAGTTCTTC.

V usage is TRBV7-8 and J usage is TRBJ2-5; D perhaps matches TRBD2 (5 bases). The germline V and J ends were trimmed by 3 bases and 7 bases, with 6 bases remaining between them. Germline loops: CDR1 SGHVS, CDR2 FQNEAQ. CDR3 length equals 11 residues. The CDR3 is CASSFRGTQYF. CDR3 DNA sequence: TGTGCCAGCAGCTTTCGGGGGACCCAGTACTTC.

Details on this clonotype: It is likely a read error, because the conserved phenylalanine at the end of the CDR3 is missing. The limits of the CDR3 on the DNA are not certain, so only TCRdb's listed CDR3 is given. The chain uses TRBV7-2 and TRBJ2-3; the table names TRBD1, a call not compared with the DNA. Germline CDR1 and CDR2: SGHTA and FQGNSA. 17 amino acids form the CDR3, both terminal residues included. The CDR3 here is CASSRQGPLSGANVLTS.

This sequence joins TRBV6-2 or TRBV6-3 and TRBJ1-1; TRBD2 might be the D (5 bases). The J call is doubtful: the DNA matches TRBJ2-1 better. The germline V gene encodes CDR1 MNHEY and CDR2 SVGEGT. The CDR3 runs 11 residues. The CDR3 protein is CASGIGVEQFF. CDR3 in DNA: TGTGCCAGCGGGATCGGGGTGGAGCAGTTCTTC.

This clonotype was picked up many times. DNA of the CDR3: TGTGCCAGCAGCTTGGCTATACGGGGCTCTCGAACCACCGGGGAGCTGTTTTTT. As protein: CASSLAIRGSRTTGELFF. The chain is built from TRBV5-4 and TRBJ2-2; D possibly matches TRBD1 or TRBD2 (5 bases each). V lost 0 bases and J 4 bases, leaving 19 bases between the germline ends. Germline CDR1 and CDR2: SGHNT and YYREEE (reference sequence). The CDR3 has 18 amino acids.

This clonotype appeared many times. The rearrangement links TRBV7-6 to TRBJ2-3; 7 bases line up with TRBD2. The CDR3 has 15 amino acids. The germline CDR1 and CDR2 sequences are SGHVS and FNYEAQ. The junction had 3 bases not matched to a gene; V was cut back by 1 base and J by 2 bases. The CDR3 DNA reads TGTGCCAGCAGCTTAGGAGCGGGGTTCACAGATACGCAGTATTTT. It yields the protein CASSLGAGFTDTQYF.